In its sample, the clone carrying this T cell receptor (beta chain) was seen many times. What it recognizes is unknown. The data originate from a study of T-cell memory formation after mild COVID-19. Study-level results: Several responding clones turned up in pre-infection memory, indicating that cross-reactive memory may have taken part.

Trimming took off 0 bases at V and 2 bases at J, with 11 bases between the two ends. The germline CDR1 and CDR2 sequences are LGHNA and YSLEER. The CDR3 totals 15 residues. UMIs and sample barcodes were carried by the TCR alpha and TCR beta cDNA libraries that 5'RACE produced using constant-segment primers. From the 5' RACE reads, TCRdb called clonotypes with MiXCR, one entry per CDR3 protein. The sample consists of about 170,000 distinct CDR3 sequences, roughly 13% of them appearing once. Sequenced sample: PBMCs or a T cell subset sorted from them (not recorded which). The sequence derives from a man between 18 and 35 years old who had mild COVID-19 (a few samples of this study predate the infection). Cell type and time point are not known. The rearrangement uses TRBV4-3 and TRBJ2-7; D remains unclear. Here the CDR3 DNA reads TGCGCCAGCAGCCAAGACCGGACGAGGCCCTACGAGCAGTACTTC. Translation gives CASSQDRTRPYEQYF.